This T cell receptor (beta chain) emerged from a study of OX40 agonist ivuxolimab in advanced cancers. Clones were read by immunoSEQ multiplex PCR, and TCRdb kept only the in-frame ones, dropping some. Found here are about 64,000 clones, roughly 81% of them singletons; the top ten hold roughly 3.1%. V lost 4 bases and J lost 6, with 12 bases in between. Germline V CDR1 and CDR2: LNHNV, YYDKDF (reference sequence). The CDR3 length is 14 residues. The sample in question was CD4+ or CD8+ T cells sorted from blood, obtained in a trial of the OX40 agonist ivuxolimab. The chain recombines TRBV15 with TRBJ1-4; D not resolved. The receptor was isolated from an adult with an advanced solid tumor such as melanoma, head and neck, liver or kidney cancer. CDR3 DNA sequence: TGTGCCACCAGCAAATTCGGCAGCGATGAAAAACTGTTTTTT. Its translation: CATSKFGSDEKLFF. The complete variable domain, with remaining parts taken from reference TRBV15 and TRBJ1-4, reads DAMVIQNPRYQVTQFGKPVTLSCSQTLNHNVMYWYQQKSSQAPKLLFHYYDKDFNNEADTPDNFQSRRPNTSFCFLDIRSPGLGDTAMYLCATSKFGSDEKLFFGSGTQLSVL.